Shown below are 25 T cell receptor beta chains from a single sample sequenced in a study of blood T cell repertoires in COVID-19. TCRdb keeps only in-frame clones here, not all; method: immunoSEQ multiplex PCR. The sample lists 300,000 to 400,000 clones, 70% to 90% occurring once. Sequenced: peripheral blood. The receptors come from a woman in her sixties or seventies with COVID-19, enrolled during active disease.

This chain uses TRBV5-1 with TRBJ1-1, with 8 positions matching TRBD1. The germline CDR1 and CDR2 sequences are SGHRS and YFSETQ. V trimming: 2 bases; J trimming: 7 bases; junction bases outside the gene matches: 7. The CDR3 has 14 residues. The DNA of the CDR3 is TGCGCCAGCAGCTTCTGGCAGGGGGCGGGTGAAGCTTTCTTT. Translated: CASSFWQGAGEAFF.

CDR3 nucleotides: TGTGCCAGCAGCCGATGGGGACAGGGGTCCAATGAGCAGTTCTTC. Translation: CASSRWGQGSNEQFF. The genes are TRBV11-3 and TRBJ2-1; 10 nucleotides line up with TRBD1. The germline V gene encodes CDR1 SGHNT and CDR2 YENEEA. This CDR3 is built from 15 residues. The trim removed 5 bases at V and 6 bases at J, leaving 7 bases unmatched.

This clone showed up just once. The genes are TRBV18 and TRBJ2-5, with D possibly TRBD2 on 5 matching bases. Germline values: CDR1 KGHSH, CDR2 LQKENI. The CDR3 contains 14 residues. The V and J ends lost 5 bases and 5 bases respectively, with 15 bases between them. CDR3 DNA sequence: TGTGCCAGCTCAACCCGCAGCGGTACGGAGACCCAGTACTTC. The encoded protein is CASSTRSGTETQYF.

V and J are TRBV5-6 and TRBJ2-1; 10 nucleotides line up with TRBD1. The CDR3 sequence is 15 residues long. The V gene end was trimmed by 2 bases and the J gene end by 4 bases; junction bases not matched to a gene: 3. Germline CDR1 SGHDT, CDR2 YYEEEE. In DNA form, the CDR3 reads TGTGCCAGCAGCTTCGGGGACAGGGGATACAATGAGCAGTTCTTC. It is translated as CASSFGDRGYNEQFF.

For the CDR3, the DNA is TGTGCCAGCAGCCAGGGTGGGGGGGCCCGCACAGATACGCAGTATTTT. This gives the protein CASSQGGGARTDTQYF. The chain recombines TRBV3-1 (or the pseudogene TRBV3-2) with TRBJ2-3; a weak D match, TRBD2 (7 bases). The CDR3 is made up of 16 amino acids. The germline V gene has CDR1 LGHDT and CDR2 YNNKEL (reference sequence). The V end was cut by 3 bases, the J end by 1 base, with 14 bases between.

The DNA of the CDR3 is TGTGCCAGCAGCGAGAGGGGGTTCAGCGGGGCTGTATGGGATGAGCAGTTCTTC. Its protein product is CASSERGFSGAVWDEQFF. The chain links TRBV9 to TRBJ2-1; TRBD2 might be the D (7 bases). Germline loops: CDR1 SGDLS, CDR2 YYNGEE. The V end lost 3 bases, the J end lost 8 bases, and 27 bases lay between the germline ends. The CDR3 consists of 18 residues.

This chain uses TRBV6-5 with TRBJ1-5; 9 bases are a match to TRBD1. Germline CDR1 reads MNHEY; CDR2 reads SVGAGI. After removal of 7 bases from V and 5 bases from J, the junction contained 3 bases not matched to a gene. CDR3 length: 13 amino acids. The DNA of the CDR3 is TGTGCCAGCACAACAGGGGGCTATCAGCCCCAGCATTTT. Translation: CASTTGGYQPQHF.

This chain links TRBV10-3 with TRBJ1-6; 12 nucleotides line up with TRBD1. The germline gives CDR1 ENHRY, CDR2 SYGVKD. The CDR3 consists of 19 residues. Trimming cost V 6 bases and J 5 bases; bases outside gene matches: 14. The CDR3 is CAISYVPPGQGANNSPLHF. The CDR3 DNA reads TGTGCCATCAGCTATGTACCCCCGGGACAGGGGGCAAATAATTCACCCCTCCACTTT.

V and J are TRBV5-1 and TRBJ1-6; 8 bases agree with TRBD1. The V segment lost 5 bases and the J segment 4 bases; nucleotides outside the gene matches: 5. Germline CDR1 is SGHRS and CDR2 is YFSETQ. The CDR3 runs to 15 residues. The CDR3 sequence: CASRGTGTYNSPLHF. The DNA for the CDR3 is TGCGCCAGCAGGGGGACAGGAACGTATAATTCACCCCTCCACTTT.

This clone appeared a single time. The rearrangement uses TRBV6-5 and TRBJ2-7; 8 bases line up with TRBD2. The CDR3 length is 15 residues. V lost 3 bases to trimming and J lost 3 bases; unmatched junction nucleotides: 7. Germline V lookup: CDR1 MNHEY, CDR2 SVGAGI. CDR3 nucleotide sequence: TGTGCCAGCAGTTATGGGGGACTAGACTACTACGAGCAGTACTTC. Amino acid sequence: CASSYGGLDYYEQYF.

V usage is TRBV13 and J usage is TRBJ2-7; 8 bases match TRBD2. Germline-derived CDR1 and CDR2 are PRHDT and FYEKMQ (reference sequence). The CDR3 covers 15 residues. V shed 5 bases and J 0 bases; nucleotides not matched to a gene: 6. CDR3: CASSLAGESSYEQYF. The CDR3 DNA sequence: TGTGCCAGCAGCCTAGCGGGTGAGAGCTCCTACGAGCAGTACTTC.

This sequence joins TRBV27 and TRBJ1-5; 7 bases are shared with TRBD1. The ends lost 6 bases at V and 3 bases at J; junction bases unmatched: 14. CDR3 length: 17 amino acids. Germline V gene data show CDR1 as MNHEY and CDR2 as SMNVEV (reference sequence). This chain's CDR3 is CASSQLRGTALNQPQHF. In nucleotides, the CDR3 is TGTGCCAGCAGCCAGCTCAGGGGGACGGCCCTCAATCAGCCCCAGCATTTT.

This clone was picked up a small number of times. The chain combines TRBV28 with TRBJ1-3; a weak D match, TRBD1 (5 bases). Trimming removed 2 bases at V and 2 bases at J, with 10 bases between. The V gene's germline CDR1 is MDHEN and CDR2 SYDVKM. The CDR3 is 15 amino acids. For the CDR3, the DNA is TGTGCCAGCAGTTTACAGGGTGACGCTGGAAACACCATATATTTT. Translated, it gives CASSLQGDAGNTIYF.

The chain's CDR3 is CASSPGLAGGWQETQYF. The CDR3 nucleotides are TGTGCCAGCAGCCCCGGACTAGCGGGGGGGTGGCAAGAGACCCAGTACTTC. The V and J genes are TRBV7-8 and TRBJ2-5, with 15 positions matching TRBD2. CDR1 and CDR2 from the germline V gene are SGHVS and FQNEAQ. With 5 bases clipped from V and 2 bases from J, the junction kept 6 bases outside the gene matches. CDR3 size: 17 residues.

The genes are TRBV27 and TRBJ2-2; D is perhaps TRBD1 (5 bases). V was clipped by 6 bases and J by 7 bases, with 15 bases between them. Germline V lookup: CDR1 MNHEY, CDR2 SMNVEV (reference sequence). The CDR3 is made up of 14 amino acids. The CDR3 DNA follows: TGTGCCAGCAGCCTTCAGGGCCTCGGCGGGGAGCTGTTTTTT. Translated: CASSLQGLGGELFF.

V and J are TRBV19 and TRBJ2-2; a weak D match, TRBD2 (7 bases). The CDR3 covers 18 residues. Germline V gene lookup returns CDR1 LNHDA and CDR2 SQIVND (reference sequence). V lost 6 bases, J lost 1 base, and 21 bases lay in between. The CDR3 here is CASRQPRSGEGNTGELFF. CDR3 in DNA: TGTGCCAGTAGACAACCCCGGTCAGGGGAGGGGAACACCGGGGAGCTGTTTTTT.

The rearrangement uses TRBV29-1 and TRBJ2-5; a weak D match, TRBD1 (5 bases). There are 12 residues in the CDR3. Per the germline V gene, CDR1 is SQVTM and CDR2 is ANQGSEA. Trimming took 8 bases from V and 1 from J, leaving 11 bases between them. In nucleotides, the CDR3 is TGCAGCTCCAGGGTCTTCCAAGAGACCCAGTACTTC. Its protein is CSSRVFQETQYF.

Only one count was recorded for this clone. The chain carries TRBV19 and TRBJ2-7, with 9 bases that match TRBD1. The CDR3 is made up of 15 amino acids. After removal of 2 bases from V and 3 bases from J, the junction contained 5 bases not matched to a gene. Germline lookup yields CDR1 LNHDA and CDR2 SQIVND (reference sequence). DNA for the CDR3: TGTGCCAGTAGTATATGGGGACAGGGTGGCTACGAGCAGTACTTC. Protein sequence: CASSIWGQGGYEQYF.

The chain links TRBV11-3 to TRBJ1-2, with D unclear. CDR1 is SGHNT, CDR2 YENEEA, per germline. This CDR3 is 16 amino acids long. V was shortened by 5 bases and J by 8 bases, with 24 bases between the two germline ends. Here the CDR3 reads CASSPSGSAREGGYTF. Written as DNA, the CDR3 is TGTGCCAGCAGCCCCAGCGGGTCCGCGAGGGAAGGGGGCTACACCTTC.

In this sample, this clone turned up a few times. The chain combines TRBV19 with TRBJ2-7, with no clear D. The V end lost 8 bases, the J end lost 2 bases, and 16 bases lay between the germline ends. Germline CDR1 reads LNHDA; CDR2 reads SQIVND (reference sequence). The length of the CDR3 is 14 residues. In DNA form, the CDR3 reads TGTGCCAGTTCCTCCCTACAGATACCCTACGAGCAGTACTTC. Translated: CASSSLQIPYEQYF.

This clone was observed a single time. The V and J genes are TRBV3-1 (or the pseudogene TRBV3-2) and TRBJ2-7, with D tentatively TRBD1 (5 bases). The CDR3 is 13 amino acids. CDR1 and CDR2 (germline): LGHDT, YNNKEL (reference sequence). V lost 3 bases to trimming and J lost 1 base, with 7 bases between them. The CDR3 is CASSQTDSYEQYF. The DNA of the CDR3 is TGTGCCAGCAGCCAGACAGATTCCTACGAGCAGTACTTC.

The rearrangement links TRBV29-1 to TRBJ1-3; weak D call: TRBD1 (6 bases). V lost 6 bases, J lost 2 bases, and 14 bases lay in between. The CDR3 loop spans 14 amino acids. Per germline, CDR1 SQVTM and CDR2 ANQGSEA. CDR3 loop: CSVSTGSAGNTIYF. Written as DNA, the CDR3 is TGCAGCGTATCTACAGGGTCGGCTGGAAACACCATATATTTT. Drawing the rest from reference TRBV29-1 and TRBJ1-3, the complete variable domain is SAVISQKPSRDICQRGTSLTIQCQVDSQVTMMFWYRQQPGQSLTLIATANQGSEATYESGFVIDKFPISRPNLTFSTLTVSNMSPEDSSIYLCSVSTGSAGNTIYFGEGSWLTVV.

The chain employs TRBV18 and TRBJ2-7, with a tentative D call TRBD2 (6 bases). V lost 3 bases and J lost 1, with 13 bases in between. The CDR3 runs to 15 residues. Germline CDR1 reads KGHSH; CDR2 reads LQKENI. The CDR3: CASSPIRDLSYEQYF. The CDR3 DNA follows: TGTGCCAGCTCACCTATACGGGACTTATCCTACGAGCAGTACTTC.

The V gene is TRBV6-5, the J gene TRBJ1-5, with D perhaps TRBD1 (5 bases). Germline CDR1 MNHEY, CDR2 SVGAGI. The V end was cut by 3 bases, the J end by 5 bases, with 11 bases between. This CDR3 spans 14 amino acids. The CDR3 DNA is TGTGCCAGCAGTTATCTGGGCAGGGATCAGCCCCAGCATTTT. It specifies CASSYLGRDQPQHF.

This chain connects TRBV6-5 to TRBJ1-5; TRBD1 aligns across 7 bases. The CDR3 is 13 amino acids. Germline assignment: CDR1 MNHEY and CDR2 SVGAGI. V shed 7 bases, J shed 3 bases, and the junction held 3 bases outside the gene matches. The CDR3 DNA is TGTGCCAGCACCGGACAGGACAATCAGCCCCAGCATTTT. Amino acid sequence: CASTGQDNQPQHF.